These T cell receptor beta chains were read from a single sample in a study of T cell responses to AZD1222 COVID-19 vaccine. Only in-frame clones appear in the TCRdb table, and some are missing; sequencing was by immunoSEQ multiplex PCR. The data contain over 110,000 clones, almost 95% of them singletons. Sequencing was performed on peripheral blood, taken 28 days after the second AZD1222 dose. The source of these receptors is an adult who received the AZD1222 COVID-19 vaccine. The CDR3 runs from the conserved cysteine through the conserved F or W. D genes are given only for firm matches. Only part of the rows carry a size: once, few, many, or a class if the clone is expanded.

J	D	V	size	CDR3	DNA
TRBJ1-5	TRBD1	TRBV4-1	.	CASSQVLGQGFTGNQPQHF	TGCGCCAGCAGCCAAGTTTTAGGACAGGGGTTCACGGGCAATCAGCCCCAGCATTTT
TRBJ2-5	.	TRBV25-1	.	CASSEFTGGPQETQYF	TGTGCCAGCAGTGAATTTACTGGGGGCCCTCAAGAGACCCAGTACTTC
TRBJ1-4	.	TRBV29-1	.	CSVFGNEKLFF	TGCAGCGTTTTTGGTAATGAAAAACTGTTTTTT
TRBJ1-2	TRBD1	TRBV2	.	CASIRGTDYGYTF	TGTGCCAGCATCCGAGGGACAGACTATGGCTACACCTTC
TRBJ2-1	.	TRBV30	once	CAWSPRIEQFF	TGTGCCTGGAGTCCGCGGATTGAGCAGTTCTTC
TRBJ1-6	.	TRBV6-5	.	CASRAQPGKDSPLHF	TGTGCCAGCAGGGCACAGCCAGGGAAGGATTCACCCCTCCACTTT
TRBJ2-7	TRBD2	TRBV5-1	few	CASSSAGGREQYF	TGCGCCAGCAGCTCGGCGGGGGGCAGGGAGCAGTACTTC
TRBJ2-3	.	TRBV19	.	CASSPGVRTDTQYF	TGTGCCAGTAGTCCCGGGGTCCGCACAGATACGCAGTATTTT
TRBJ2-1	TRBD2	TRBV7-2	.	CASSLIAGGGNEQFF	TGTGCCAGCAGCTTAATCGCGGGAGGCGGAAATGAGCAGTTCTTC
TRBJ1-2	.	TRBV19	.	CASSKADYGYTF	TGTGCCAGTAGTAAGGCAGACTATGGCTACACCTTC
TRBJ1-6	TRBD1	TRBV5-1	.	CASSLAGTGVRSPLHF	TGCGCCAGCAGCTTAGCTGGGACAGGGGTTCGGTCACCCCTCCACTTT
TRBJ1-1	.	TRBV6-6	.	CASKPKALEAFF	TGTGCCAGCAAGCCGAAGGCTCTTGAAGCTTTCTTT
TRBJ1-1	.	TRBV7-2	.	CASSLGWASEAFF	TGTGCCAGCAGCTTAGGGTGGGCGTCTGAAGCTTTCTTT
TRBJ2-2	.	TRBV6-6	.	CASSSQGRTGELFF	TGTGCCAGCAGTTCCCAGGGTAGAACCGGGGAGCTGTTTTTT
TRBJ2-5	TRBD1	TRBV18	once	CASSPRQGMETQYF	TGTGCCAGCTCACCGAGACAGGGAATGGAGACCCAGTACTTC
TRBJ2-1	TRBD2	TRBV6-2/TRBV6-3	.	CASSYPALAGGPIYNEQFF	TGTGCCAGCAGTTACCCCGCCTTAGCGGGGGGCCCGATCTACAATGAGCAGTTCTTC
TRBJ1-1	.	TRBV28	.	CASSSRPGAEAFF	TGTGCCAGCAGTTCCCGTCCCGGGGCTGAAGCTTTCTTT
TRBJ1-2	.	TRBV5-1	.	CASSLGRGSGNYGYTF	TGCGCCAGCAGCTTGGGTCGTGGCAGCGGAAACTATGGCTACACCTTC
TRBJ1-3	TRBD1	TRBV5-8	.	CASSLDRGVSGNTIYF	TGTGCCAGCAGCCTAGACAGGGGGGTCTCTGGAAACACCATATATTTT
TRBJ1-2	.	TRBV6-5	.	CASRESWGPNYGYTF	TGTGCCAGCAGGGAGTCGTGGGGGCCCAACTATGGCTACACCTTC
TRBJ1-2	.	TRBV7-3	.	CASSFFGYTF	TGTGCCAGCAGCTTTTTTGGCTACACCTTC
TRBJ1-6	.	TRBV28	few	CASSFRGDSSPLHF	TGTGCCAGCAGTTTTCGGGGGGATTCCTCACCCCTCCACTTT
TRBJ1-1	.	TRBV12-5	.	CASAGGNTEAFF	TGTGCTAGTGCGGGCGGGAACACTGAAGCTTTCTTT